This T cell receptor beta chain was sequenced for a study of blood T cell repertoires in COVID-19 (dated by TCRdb to the early 2020s). About the investigation overall: Collaborator samples came from the United States, Italy and Spain and covered acute and convalescent phases of COVID-19. The material from the prospective study consisted of cDNA or gDNA derived from T cells, B-cell-depleted T cells, or PBMCs. The dataset comprised deeply sampled blood TCRbeta repertoires from subjects exposed to, actively infected with, or recovered from COVID-19. A freely available public database, intended as a resource for researchers studying the immune response to SARS-CoV-2, is where the repertoires were released. Samples came from the ongoing ImmuneRACE study (first 160 participants) plus 1,254 subjects from 6 global collaborators. Sample metadata almost always included a de-identified subject ID, COVID-19 status, age in years and sex. Where HLA class I and class II types were available, the types were taken from metadata supplied by the sample provider, not from assay-based typing.

CDR1 and CDR2, looked up from the germline V gene, are SGHTA and FQGTGA. Unmatched junction bases come to 5, with V trimmed by 5 bases and J by 1 base. Its CDR3 holds 14 amino acids, cysteine through phenylalanine. The only DNA kept is the CDR3, 42 bases in frame from the first base. Each collaborating institution followed its own protocols to collect whole blood in K2EDTA tubes. For TCRbeta analysis, collaborators shipped samples in one of three forms: frozen whole blood, isolated PBMCs, or DNA extracted from either of those sample types. Points on this clone: Its antigen target is currently unknown. No much larger clone is present one base from it, and per-base qualities are unavailable.

The immunoSEQ Assay, a bias-controlled multiplex PCR, was used to amplify TCRbeta CDR3 regions from genomic DNA. In the source study's methods: Within the assay, amplification of reference gene primers was used to estimate how many nucleated cells each sample contained. Sequence reads were collapsed and filtered to measure the absolute abundance of every unique TCRbeta CDR3 rearrangement. For each sample, productive Simpson clonality was calculated as the square root of Simpson's diversity index over productive rearrangements. TCRdb re-hosts the immuneACCESS table, in-frame sequences only. Its copies lack some clones; in the studies checked, an unresolved V gene accounts for under half of them, and the cause for the rest is not known. D and trimming were read from the DNA, whereas the V and J calls and clone size are those reported in that table. The sample profile shows tens of thousands of clones; around 86% of them were found once. 7.4% of the sample is in the top ten clones.

Points the paper makes about the study in general: How much clinical and demographic metadata was included differed by source and by participant, and the metadata was provided uncurated.

The TCR comes from a human donor with active COVID-19. The donor label of this sample is uncertain. The specimen was peripheral blood. The V and J genes are TRBV7-3 and TRBJ2-7, and TRBD2 aligns with 7 junction nucleotides. At the DNA level, the sequence is TGTGCCAGCAGCCCGACCGGGGGGTCCTACGAGCAGTACTTC. Its protein reads: CASSPTGGSYEQYF.